Each of the 19 T cell receptor beta chains below was sequenced from the same sample in a study of PD-1 blockade in classical Hodgkin lymphoma. Repertoires were generated with immunoSEQ multiplex PCR, while TCRdb's copy carries only in-frame clones and drops some. Of fewer than 100,000 clones detected, about 89% appear once; the ten largest clones hold approximately 22%. Brentuximab vedotin exposure varied among the patients, all of whom had relapsed after autologous stem cell transplantation. Sequencing was performed on peripheral blood mononuclear cells (PBMCs), taken at baseline. The receptors were sampled from a human donor with classical Hodgkin lymphoma.

The chain combines TRBV4-1 with TRBJ2-1; 13 nucleotides align to TRBD2. The V segment lost 1 base and the J segment 2 bases; nucleotides outside the gene matches: 8. Germline V gene data show CDR1 as MGHRA and CDR2 as YSYEKL. The CDR3 has 19 residues. The CDR3 bases are TGCGCCAGCAGCCAAGCGGGGGGACTAGCGGGACCAACCTACAATGAGCAGTTCTTC. This sequence encodes CASSQAGGLAGPTYNEQFF.

This clone was picked up one time. The chain joins TRBV6-1 to TRBJ2-7, with D possibly called TRBD1 or TRBD2 (5 bases each). This CDR3 region has 15 residues. Germline V CDR1 and CDR2: MNHNS, SASEGT. The germline V and J ends were trimmed by 2 bases and 2 bases, with 13 bases remaining between them. CDR3 nucleotide sequence: TGTGCCAGCAGTGAACCAGGGAGAACGACCTACGAGCAGTACTTC. Residues: CASSEPGRTTYEQYF.

The chain carries TRBV5-1 and TRBJ2-1; the match to TRBD2 covers 11 bases. Germline V gives CDR1 SGHRS, CDR2 YFSETQ. V was clipped by 0 bases and J by 8 bases; unmatched bases: 10. This CDR3 region has 17 residues. In nucleotides, the CDR3 is TGCGCCAGCAGCTTGGTAGTAGCGGGAGGGCCTGGGGATGAGCAGTTCTTC. Its protein is CASSLVVAGGPGDEQFF.

The chain couples TRBV6-8 to TRBJ1-2; 9 bases are shared with TRBD1. CDR3 size: 17 residues. From germline, CDR1 is MNHGY and CDR2 SAAAGT. V shed 8 bases and J 5 bases; nucleotides not matched to a gene: 18. The CDR3 DNA reads TGTGCCAGCCTGGCACAGGGGGCTTGCCGAGACGATTATGGCTACACCTTC. Translation: CASLAQGACRDDYGYTF.

The J gene is TRBJ1-5, the V gene TRBV10-2; D is ambiguous. V dropped 0 bases and J dropped 3 bases, with 15 bases sitting between them. CDR3 length: 17 amino acids. Germline V gives CDR1 WSHSY, CDR2 SAAADI. CDR3: CASSESMGSSVNQPQHF. The CDR3 nucleotides read TGCGCCAGCAGTGAGTCGATGGGGTCTTCAGTCAATCAGCCCCAGCATTTT.

V and J are TRBV4-2 and TRBJ2-5, with 11 bases identical to TRBD2. V was pared by 3 bases and J by 5 bases, with 11 bases of the junction left unmatched. This CDR3 contains 17 residues. Germline loops: CDR1 LGHNA, CDR2 YNFKEQ. DNA for the CDR3: TGTGCCAGCAGCCATGGGACTAGCGGCATAATTTCGGAGACCCAGTACTTC. Its translation: CASSHGTSGIISETQYF.

The chain employs TRBV23-1 and TRBJ2-7; 10 bases map to TRBD2. TRBV23-1 is filed as an ORF, its function uncertain. Trimming took 0 bases from V and 1 from J; bases not matched to a gene: 3. This CDR3 has 16 residues. The CDR3 coding sequence is TGCGCCAGCAGTCAATCGGGGACTAGCGTTTCCTACGAGCAGTACTTC. Encoded protein: CASSQSGTSVSYEQYF.

In this sample, this clone turned up once. This chain links TRBV11-2 with TRBJ2-2; D is possibly TRBD2 (6 bases). CDR1 is SGHAT and CDR2 is FQNNGV in the germline V gene. This CDR3 comprises 16 residues. Trimming stripped 7 bases from V and 2 bases from J, with 17 bases between. The CDR3 sequence: CASIPIGGPNTGELFF. CDR3 DNA sequence: TGTGCCAGCATCCCCATAGGAGGGCCCAACACCGGGGAGCTGTTTTTT. The variable domain in full, completed from reference TRBV11-2 and TRBJ2-2, reads EAGVAQSPRYKIIEKRQSVAFWCNPISGHATLYWYQQILGQGPKLLIQFQNNGVVDDSQLPKDRFSAERLKGVDSTLKIQPAKLEDSAVYLCASIPIGGPNTGELFFGEGSRLTVL.

The chain carries TRBV11-2 and TRBJ2-1, with 11 bases identical to TRBD2. V lost 3 bases, J lost 7 bases, and 8 bases stayed unmatched. Per germline, CDR1 SGHAT and CDR2 FQNNGV. The CDR3 covers 16 residues. The CDR3 here is CASSFYSGRALNEQFF. In DNA, the CDR3 is TGTGCCAGCAGCTTCTATAGCGGGAGGGCTTTGAATGAGCAGTTCTTC.

The chain joins TRBV29-1 to TRBJ1-1; D gene unclear. The CDR3 consists of 13 residues. The V end lost 3 bases, the J end lost 1 base, and 9 bases lay between the germline ends. From germline, CDR1 is SQVTM and CDR2 ANQGSEA. The CDR3 bases are TGCAGCGTTGATAAACAGTCGAACACTGAAGCTTTCTTT. It specifies CSVDKQSNTEAFF.

The chain joins TRBV4-3 to TRBJ1-1; 7 positions match TRBD1. The CDR3 is 14 amino acids. Trimming cost V 2 bases and J 5 bases; bases outside gene matches: 5. Germline V CDR1 and CDR2: LGHNA, YSLEER. The CDR3 is CASSQTGVSTEAFF. CDR3 DNA: TGCGCCAGCAGCCAAACAGGGGTGAGTACTGAAGCTTTCTTT.

V is TRBV6-5 and J is TRBJ2-7; no clear D gene. Looked up from germline, CDR1 is MNHEY and CDR2 is SVGAGI. V was cut by 4 bases and J by 2 bases, with 12 bases left in between. The CDR3 is made up of 14 amino acids. This chain's CDR3 is CASSSNLGPYEQYF. In DNA, the CDR3 is TGTGCCAGCAGTTCAAATTTAGGACCCTACGAGCAGTACTTC.

The chain combines TRBV10-2 with TRBJ1-2; no clear D. Germline values: CDR1 WSHSY, CDR2 SAAADI. This CDR3 spans 14 amino acids. Trimming removed 8 bases from V and 7 bases from J, with 20 bases in between. The CDR3, as DNA: TGCGCCAGCCACGCCCACACGGGAGAGGCTGGCTACACCTTC. Its protein product is CASHAHTGEAGYTF.

V is TRBV14 and J is TRBJ2-1; TRBD1 aligns across 9 bases. The trim removed 4 bases at V and 4 bases at J, leaving 14 bases unmatched. The germline gives CDR1 SGHDN, CDR2 FVKESK. The CDR3 consists of 18 residues. The CDR3 DNA sequence: TGTGCCAGCAGCCCTACGTTACCCAGGACAGGGGATTACAATGAGCAGTTCTTC. Translation: CASSPTLPRTGDYNEQFF.

This clone turned up a few times. In DNA form, the CDR3 reads TGCGCCAGCAGCCAAATACCTAGCGGATCCGGGGAGCTGTTTTTT. Translation: CASSQIPSGSGELFF. The V and J genes are TRBV4-1 and TRBJ2-2, with TRBD2 matching 7 bases. The length of the CDR3 is 15 residues. The V gene's germline CDR1 is MGHRA and CDR2 YSYEKL. V shed 2 bases and J 6 bases; nucleotides not matched to a gene: 6.

This clone was counted only a few times. V and J are TRBV2 and TRBJ2-7, with D perhaps TRBD1 (5 bases). The CDR3 is made up of 11 amino acids. The germline V gene has CDR1 SNHLY and CDR2 FYNNEI. V lost 4 bases and J 4 bases, leaving 5 bases between the germline ends. The CDR3 loop reads CASSGQYEQYF. In DNA form, the CDR3 reads TGTGCCAGCAGTGGACAGTACGAGCAGTACTTC.

This clone has only a few counts. CDR3 nucleotides: TGCAGTGCTAAAACTTTCTCTGAAGCTTTCTTT. It is translated as CSAKTFSEAFF. The rearrangement uses TRBV20-1 and TRBJ1-1, with D unresolved. The CDR3 extends over 11 amino acids. Trimming stripped 4 bases from V and 6 bases from J, with 9 bases between. Germline CDR1 and CDR2: DFQATT and SNEGSKA (reference sequence).

V gene TRBV5-1 combines with J gene TRBJ2-7, with 9 bases fitting TRBD2. V shed 3 bases and J 4 bases; nucleotides not matched to a gene: 11. This CDR3 has 16 amino acids. Germline lookup yields CDR1 SGHRS and CDR2 YFSETQ. This CDR3 is CASSSGPASGNYEQYF. The DNA for the CDR3 is TGCGCCAGCAGCTCGGGCCCGGCTAGCGGGAATTACGAGCAGTACTTC.

In its sample, this clone was seen a few times. The genes are TRBV5-4 and TRBJ2-2, with D uncertain. Between the trimmed V and J ends, which lost 4 bases and 4 bases, there was a span of 8 bases. Germline lookup yields CDR1 SGHNT and CDR2 YYREEE (reference sequence). The CDR3 spans 13 residues. DNA of the CDR3: TGTGCCAGCAGCGCCGATGGCACCGGGGAGCTGTTTTTT. Amino acid sequence: CASSADGTGELFF.